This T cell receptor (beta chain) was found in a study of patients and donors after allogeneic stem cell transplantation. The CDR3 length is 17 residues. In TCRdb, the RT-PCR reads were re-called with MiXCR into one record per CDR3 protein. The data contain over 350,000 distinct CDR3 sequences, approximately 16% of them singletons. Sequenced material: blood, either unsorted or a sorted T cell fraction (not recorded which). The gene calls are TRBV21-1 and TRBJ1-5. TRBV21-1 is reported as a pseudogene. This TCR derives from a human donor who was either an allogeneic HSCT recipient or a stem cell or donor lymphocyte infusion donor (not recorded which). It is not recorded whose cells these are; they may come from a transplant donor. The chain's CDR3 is CASSLEISQASNQPQHF. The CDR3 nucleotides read TGTGCCAGCAGCCTCGAGATAAGTCAGGCCTCCAATCAGCCCCAGCATTTT.